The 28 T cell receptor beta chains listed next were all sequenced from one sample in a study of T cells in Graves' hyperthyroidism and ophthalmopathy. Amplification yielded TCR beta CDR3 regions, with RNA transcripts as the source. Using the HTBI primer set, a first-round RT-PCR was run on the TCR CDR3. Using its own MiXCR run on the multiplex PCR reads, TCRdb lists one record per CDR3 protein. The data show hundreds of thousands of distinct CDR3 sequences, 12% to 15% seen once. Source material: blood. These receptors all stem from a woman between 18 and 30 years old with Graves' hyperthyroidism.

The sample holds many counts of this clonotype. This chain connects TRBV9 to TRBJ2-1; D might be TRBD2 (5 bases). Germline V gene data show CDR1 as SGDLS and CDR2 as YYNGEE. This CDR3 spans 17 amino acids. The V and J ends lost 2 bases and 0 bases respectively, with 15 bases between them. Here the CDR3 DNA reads TGTGCCAGCAGCGTTGGACTCTTACCTAGCTCCTACAATGAGCAGTTCTTC. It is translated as CASSVGLLPSSYNEQFF.

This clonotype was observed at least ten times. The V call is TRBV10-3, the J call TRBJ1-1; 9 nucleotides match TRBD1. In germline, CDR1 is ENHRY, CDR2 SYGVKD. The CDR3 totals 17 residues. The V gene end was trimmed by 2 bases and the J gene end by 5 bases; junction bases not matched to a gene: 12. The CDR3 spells CAISEPMSTGGRTEAFF. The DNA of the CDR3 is TGTGCCATCAGTGAGCCGATGTCCACAGGGGGCAGGACTGAAGCTTTCTTT.

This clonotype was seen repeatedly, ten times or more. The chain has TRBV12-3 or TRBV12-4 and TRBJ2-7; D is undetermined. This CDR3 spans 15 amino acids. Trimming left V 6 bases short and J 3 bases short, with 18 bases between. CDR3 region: CASSQPKGYNYEQYF. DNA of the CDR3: TGTGCCAGCAGCCAACCCAAGGGTTATAACTACGAGCAGTACTTC.

CDR3 in amino acids: CASSLNPQGPGEQYF. The CDR3 nucleotides are TGTGCCAGCAGCTTAAACCCCCAGGGTCCGGGAGAGCAGTACTTC. This chain links TRBV7-3 with TRBJ2-7; the D call may be TRBD1 or TRBD2 (5 bases each). Germline-derived CDR1 and CDR2 are SGHTA and FQGTGA. The V end lost 1 base, the J end lost 7 bases, and 17 bases lay between the germline ends. This CDR3 spans 15 amino acids.

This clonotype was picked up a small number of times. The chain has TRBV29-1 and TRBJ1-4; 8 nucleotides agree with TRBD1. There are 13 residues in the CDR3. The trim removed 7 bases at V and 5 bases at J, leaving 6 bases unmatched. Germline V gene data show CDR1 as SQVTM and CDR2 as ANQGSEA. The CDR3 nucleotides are TGCAGCGGAGGACAGGGCCCAAATGAAAAACTGTTTTTT. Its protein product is CSGGQGPNEKLFF.

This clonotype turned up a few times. The CDR3 region is CAISESKKASEQFF. DNA of the CDR3: TGTGCCATCAGTGAGTCGAAAAAAGCGAGTGAGCAGTTCTTC. The J gene is TRBJ2-1, the V gene TRBV10-3; D not certain. Germline V gene sequence: CDR1 ENHRY, CDR2 SYGVKD. This CDR3 has 14 residues. Deletions cut 0 bases from V and 9 bases from J, with 12 bases between.

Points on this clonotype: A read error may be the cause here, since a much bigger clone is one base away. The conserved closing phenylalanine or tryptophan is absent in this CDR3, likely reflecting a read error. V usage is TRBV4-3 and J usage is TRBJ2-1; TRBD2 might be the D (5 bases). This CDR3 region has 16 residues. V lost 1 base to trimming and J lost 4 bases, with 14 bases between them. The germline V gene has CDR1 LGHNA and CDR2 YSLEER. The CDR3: CASSQGGETVYNEQFV. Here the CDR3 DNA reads TGCGCCAGCAGCCAAGGGGGAGAGACCGTTTACAATGAGCAGTTCGTC.

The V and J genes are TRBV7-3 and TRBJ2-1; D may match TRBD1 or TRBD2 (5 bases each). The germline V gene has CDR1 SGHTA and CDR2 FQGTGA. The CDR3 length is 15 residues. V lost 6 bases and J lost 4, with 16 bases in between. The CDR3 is CASSPAGTRYNEQFF. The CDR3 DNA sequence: TGTGCCAGCAGTCCCGCCGGGACCCGATACAATGAGCAGTTCTTC.

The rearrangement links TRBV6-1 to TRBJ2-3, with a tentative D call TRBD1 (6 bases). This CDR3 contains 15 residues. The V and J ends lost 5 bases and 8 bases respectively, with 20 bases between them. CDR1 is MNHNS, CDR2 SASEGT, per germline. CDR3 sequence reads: CASSSQRQDPGTQYF. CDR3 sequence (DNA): TGTGCCAGCAGTTCACAACGACAGGACCCAGGTACGCAGTATTTT.

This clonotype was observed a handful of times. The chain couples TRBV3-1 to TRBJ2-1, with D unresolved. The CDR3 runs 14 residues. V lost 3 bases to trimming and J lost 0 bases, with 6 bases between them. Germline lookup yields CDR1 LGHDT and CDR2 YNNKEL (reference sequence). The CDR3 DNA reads TGTGCCAGCAGCCAGCGGAGCTCCTACAATGAGCAGTTCTTC. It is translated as CASSQRSSYNEQFF.

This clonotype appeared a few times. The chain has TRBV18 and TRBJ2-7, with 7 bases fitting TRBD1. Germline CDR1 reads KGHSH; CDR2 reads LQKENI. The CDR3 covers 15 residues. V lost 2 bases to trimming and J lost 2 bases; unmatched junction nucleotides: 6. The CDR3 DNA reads TGTGCCAGCTCACCAGCCGACAGGGTCCCCTACGAGCAGTACTTC. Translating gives CASSPADRVPYEQYF. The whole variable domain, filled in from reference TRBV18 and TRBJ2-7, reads NAGVMQNPRHLVRRRGQEARLRCSPMKGHSHVYWYRQLPEEGLKFMVYLQKENIIDESGMPKERFSAEFPKEGPSILRIQQVVRGDSAAYFCASSPADRVPYEQYFGPGTRLTVT.

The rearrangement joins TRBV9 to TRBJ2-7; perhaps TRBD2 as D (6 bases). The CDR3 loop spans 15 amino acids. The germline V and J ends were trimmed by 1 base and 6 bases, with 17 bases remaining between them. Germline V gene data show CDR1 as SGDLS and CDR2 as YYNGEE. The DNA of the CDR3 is TGTGCCAGCAGCGTAAGGGCTAGCGTTGAGGGCGAGCAGTACTTC. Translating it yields CASSVRASVEGEQYF.

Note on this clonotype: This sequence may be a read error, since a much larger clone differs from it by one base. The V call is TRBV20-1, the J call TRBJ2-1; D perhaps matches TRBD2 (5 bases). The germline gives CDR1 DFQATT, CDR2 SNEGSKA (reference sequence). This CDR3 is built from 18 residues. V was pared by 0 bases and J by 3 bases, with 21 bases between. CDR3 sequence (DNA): TGCAGTGCTAGAGATTTCGATGATTGGGGAGTTAGCTACAATGAGCAGTTCTTC. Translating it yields CSARDFDDWGVSYNEQFF.

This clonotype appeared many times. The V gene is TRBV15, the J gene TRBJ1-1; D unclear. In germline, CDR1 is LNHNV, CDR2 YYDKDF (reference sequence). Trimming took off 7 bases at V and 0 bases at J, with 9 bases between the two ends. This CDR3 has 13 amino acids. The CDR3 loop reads CATKREMNTEAFF. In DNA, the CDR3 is TGTGCCACCAAGAGGGAGATGAACACTGAAGCTTTCTTT.

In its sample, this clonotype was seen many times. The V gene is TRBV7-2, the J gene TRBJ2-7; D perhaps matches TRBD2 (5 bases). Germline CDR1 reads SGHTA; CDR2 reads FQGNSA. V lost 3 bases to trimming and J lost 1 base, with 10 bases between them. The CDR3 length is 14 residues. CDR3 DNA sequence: TGTGCCAGCAGCTTCACTAGTCTGTCCTACGAGCAGTACTTC. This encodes CASSFTSLSYEQYF.

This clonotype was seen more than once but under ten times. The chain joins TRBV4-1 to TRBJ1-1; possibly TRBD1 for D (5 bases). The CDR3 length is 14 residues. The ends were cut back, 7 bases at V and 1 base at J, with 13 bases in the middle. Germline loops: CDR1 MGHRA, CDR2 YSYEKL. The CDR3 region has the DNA TGCGCCAGCAAAGTCGAGGGGAGGAACACTGAAGCTTTCTTT. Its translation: CASKVEGRNTEAFF.

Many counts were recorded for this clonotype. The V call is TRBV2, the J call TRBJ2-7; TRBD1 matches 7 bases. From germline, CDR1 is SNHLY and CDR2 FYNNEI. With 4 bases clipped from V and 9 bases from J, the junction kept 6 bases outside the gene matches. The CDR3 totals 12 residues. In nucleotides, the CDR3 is TGTGCCAGCAGTGTTCCAGGGGGTCTGCAGTACTTC. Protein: CASSVPGGLQYF.

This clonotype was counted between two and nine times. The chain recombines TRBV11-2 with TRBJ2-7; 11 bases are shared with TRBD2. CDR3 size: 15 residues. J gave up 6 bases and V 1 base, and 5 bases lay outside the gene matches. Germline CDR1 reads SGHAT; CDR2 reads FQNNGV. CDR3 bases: TGTGCCAGCAGCTTAGGCGGTACTAGCGGGAGCGAGCAGTACTTC. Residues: CASSLGGTSGSEQYF.

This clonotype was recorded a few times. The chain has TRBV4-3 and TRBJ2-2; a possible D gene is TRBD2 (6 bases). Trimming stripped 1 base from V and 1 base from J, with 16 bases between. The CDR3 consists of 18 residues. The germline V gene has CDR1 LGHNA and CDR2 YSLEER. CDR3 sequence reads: CASSQARGPGENTGELFF. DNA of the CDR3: TGCGCCAGCAGCCAAGCTCGAGGTCCGGGGGAGAACACCGGGGAGCTGTTTTTT.

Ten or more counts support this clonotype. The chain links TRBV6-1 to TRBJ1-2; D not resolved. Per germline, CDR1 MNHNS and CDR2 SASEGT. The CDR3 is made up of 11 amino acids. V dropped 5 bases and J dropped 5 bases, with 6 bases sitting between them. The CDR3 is CASSLKYGYTF. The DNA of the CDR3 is TGTGCCAGCAGTTTAAAATATGGCTACACCTTC.

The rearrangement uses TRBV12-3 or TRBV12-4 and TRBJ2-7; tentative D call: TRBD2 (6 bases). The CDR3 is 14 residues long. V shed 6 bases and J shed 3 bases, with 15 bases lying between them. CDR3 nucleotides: TGTGCCAGCAGCCCCCGGGTGGGAGGCTACGAGCAGTACTTC. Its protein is CASSPRVGGYEQYF.

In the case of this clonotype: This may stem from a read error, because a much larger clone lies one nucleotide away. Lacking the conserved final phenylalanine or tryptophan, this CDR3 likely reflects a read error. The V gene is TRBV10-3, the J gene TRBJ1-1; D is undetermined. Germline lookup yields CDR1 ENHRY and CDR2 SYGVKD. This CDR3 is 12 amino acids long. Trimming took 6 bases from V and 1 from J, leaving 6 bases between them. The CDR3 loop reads CAIRQTNTEAFL. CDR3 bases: TGTGCCATCAGACAGACGAACACTGAAGCTTTCCTT.

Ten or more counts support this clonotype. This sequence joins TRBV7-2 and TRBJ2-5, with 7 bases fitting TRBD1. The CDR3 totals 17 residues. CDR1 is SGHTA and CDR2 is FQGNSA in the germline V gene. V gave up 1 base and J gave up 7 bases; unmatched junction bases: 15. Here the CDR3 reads CASSLERGLPLDGTQYF. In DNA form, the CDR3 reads TGTGCCAGCAGCTTAGAAAGGGGGCTACCCTTAGATGGGACCCAGTACTTC.

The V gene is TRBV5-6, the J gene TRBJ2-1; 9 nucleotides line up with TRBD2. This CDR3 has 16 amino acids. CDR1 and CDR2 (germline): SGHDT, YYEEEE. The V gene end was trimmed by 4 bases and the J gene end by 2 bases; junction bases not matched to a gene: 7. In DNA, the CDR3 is TGTGCCAGCAGCCGTGAAGTAGCGGGAGCCTACAATGAGCAGTTCTTC. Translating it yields CASSREVAGAYNEQFF.

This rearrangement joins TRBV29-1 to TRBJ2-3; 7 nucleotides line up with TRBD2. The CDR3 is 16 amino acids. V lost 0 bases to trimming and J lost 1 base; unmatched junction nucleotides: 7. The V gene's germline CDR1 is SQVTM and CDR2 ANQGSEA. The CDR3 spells CSVEDWGGRGTDTQYF. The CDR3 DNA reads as TGCAGCGTTGAAGATTGGGGCGGGAGAGGCACAGATACGCAGTATTTT.

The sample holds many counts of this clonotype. For the CDR3, the DNA is TGTGCCAGCAGCTTAAGGACAGGGAGGAGTAATAGTGAGCAGTTCTTC. Translating it yields CASSLRTGRSNSEQFF. V is TRBV11-2 and J is TRBJ2-1; 8 bases are shared with TRBD1. This CDR3 is 16 amino acids long. CDR1 and CDR2 (germline): SGHAT, FQNNGV. The V segment lost 2 bases and the J segment 9 bases; nucleotides outside the gene matches: 12. The full variable domain, its missing parts supplied by reference TRBV11-2 and TRBJ2-1, is EAGVAQSPRYKIIEKRQSVAFWCNPISGHATLYWYQQILGQGPKLLIQFQNNGVVDDSQLPKDRFSAERLKGVDSTLKIQPAKLEDSAVYLCASSLRTGRSNSEQFFGPGTRLTVL.

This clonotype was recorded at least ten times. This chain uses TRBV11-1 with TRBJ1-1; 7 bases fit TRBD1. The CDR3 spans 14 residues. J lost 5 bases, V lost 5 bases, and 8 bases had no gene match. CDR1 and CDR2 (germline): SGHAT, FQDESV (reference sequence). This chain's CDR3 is CASSPDREWTEAFF. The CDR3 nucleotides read TGTGCCAGCAGCCCCGACAGGGAGTGGACTGAAGCTTTCTTT.

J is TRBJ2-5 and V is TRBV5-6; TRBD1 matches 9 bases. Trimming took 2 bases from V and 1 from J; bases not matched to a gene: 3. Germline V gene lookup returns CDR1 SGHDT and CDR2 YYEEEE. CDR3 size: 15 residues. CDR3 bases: TGTGCCAGCAGCTTTCGGGACAGGGCCCAAGAGACCCAGTACTTC. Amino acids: CASSFRDRAQETQYF. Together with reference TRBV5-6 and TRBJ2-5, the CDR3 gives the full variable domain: DAGVTQSPTHLIKTRGQQVTLRCSPKSGHDTVSWYQQALGQGPQFIFQYYEEEERQRGNFPDRFSGHQFPNYSSELNVNALLLGDSALYLCASSFRDRAQETQYFGPGTRLLVL.